The 19 T cell receptor beta chains listed next were all sequenced from one sample in a study of CD8+CD57+ T cells in acquired aplastic anemia. Patients picked for sequencing had shown CD8+CD57+ cell expansion detected by flow cytometry. According to the study, genomic DNA was the template for TCR beta VDJ and CDR3 profiling. TCRdb analysed the reads with MiXCR anew, one entry per CDR3 protein. The sample yields about 200,000 distinct CDR3 sequences, approximately 60% seen once. The specimen sequenced was sorted CD4+, CD8+, or CD8+CD57+ T cells (not recorded which) from PBMCs. The receptors shown here come from a human donor with aplastic anemia.

This clonotype was counted between two and nine times. The chain links TRBV7-9 to TRBJ1-3, with a possible D match to TRBD1 (5 bases). V was trimmed by 6 bases and J by 4 bases, leaving 16 bases between them. Per germline, CDR1 SEHNR and CDR2 FQNEAQ (reference sequence). This CDR3 has 15 amino acids. The DNA for the CDR3 is TGTGCCAGCAGTCGCGACACAGGCGGAGGAAACACCATATATTTT. Amino acids: CASSRDTGGGNTIYF. The full variable domain, completed using reference TRBV7-9 and TRBJ1-3, is DTGVSQNPRHKITKRGQNVTFRCDPISEHNRLYWYRQTLGQGPEFLTYFQNEAQLEKSRLLSDRFSAERPKGSFSTLEIQRTEQGDSAMYLCASSRDTGGGNTIYFGEGSWLTVV.

This clonotype has a single count. The chain recombines TRBV10-3 with TRBJ2-7; D is unclear. This CDR3 has 12 amino acids. The V end was cut by 10 bases, the J end by 7 bases, with 17 bases between. CDR1 is ENHRY and CDR2 is SYGVKD in the germline V gene. CDR3 in DNA: TGTGCCACCATTCCTTACGTCTGGGAGCAGTACTTC. It yields the protein CATIPYVWEQYF.

This clonotype has only one observation. The rearrangement joins TRBV7-2 to TRBJ2-1, with 8 positions matching TRBD2. From germline, CDR1 is SGHTA and CDR2 FQGNSA. J was trimmed by 6 bases and V by 4 bases; bases with no gene match: 8. The CDR3 extends over 15 amino acids. The CDR3 loop is CASSSSAGGSNEQFF. In nucleotides, the CDR3 is TGTGCCAGCAGCTCCTCGGCGGGGGGCTCCAATGAGCAGTTCTTC.

The sample holds a few counts of this clonotype. The chain combines TRBV5-6 with TRBJ2-3, with D possibly being TRBD2 (6 bases). CDR1 and CDR2 (germline): SGHDT, YYEEEE. V shed 2 bases and J shed 9 bases, with 19 bases lying between them. The CDR3 runs to 15 residues. The CDR3 loop is CASSLLADEVGTQYF. CDR3 coding DNA: TGTGCCAGCAGCTTACTAGCTGATGAAGTGGGCACGCAGTATTTT.

This clonotype was picked up a small number of times. The J gene is TRBJ1-6, the V gene TRBV19; D not resolved. The germline gives CDR1 LNHDA, CDR2 SQIVND (reference sequence). Trimming shortened V by 5 bases and J by 10 bases, and 12 bases separated the two germline ends. The CDR3 is 13 amino acids. CDR3 in DNA: TGTGCCAGTAGTCTCACGGAAGGATCACCCCTCCACTTT. Residues: CASSLTEGSPLHF.

The table lists this clonotype with a count of one. This rearrangement joins TRBV5-6 to TRBJ1-6; the match to TRBD1 covers 7 bases. The V gene's germline CDR1 is SGHDT and CDR2 YYEEEE. Trimming removed 4 bases from V and 8 bases from J; junction bases left unmatched: 6. This CDR3 region has 14 residues. The CDR3 region is CASSQGTVDSPLHF. CDR3 coding DNA: TGTGCCAGCAGCCAAGGGACAGTTGATTCACCCCTCCACTTT.

V is TRBV2 and J is TRBJ2-5, with 10 nucleotides matching TRBD2. The germline CDR1 and CDR2 sequences are SNHLY and FYNNEI. With 7 bases clipped from V and 6 bases from J, the junction kept 5 bases outside the gene matches. The CDR3 is 13 residues long. The CDR3 sequence: CASTISGGKTQYF. CDR3 DNA sequence: TGTGCCAGCACTATTAGCGGGGGGAAGACCCAGTACTTC.

This clonotype was detected a few times. The chain has TRBV7-9 and TRBJ1-2; TRBD1 agrees at 7 bases. The germline V gene encodes CDR1 SEHNR and CDR2 FQNEAQ (reference sequence). The CDR3 totals 15 residues. With 1 base clipped from V and 4 bases from J, the junction kept 6 bases outside the gene matches. CDR3 DNA: TGTGCCAGCAGCTTAGTAGCGGCAGGGGGCTATGGCTACACCTTC. Translated, it gives CASSLVAAGGYGYTF.

The chain recombines TRBV7-8 with TRBJ2-7; D may be TRBD1 or TRBD2 (6 bases each). Judging by the DNA end, TRBJ2-4 fits better; the J call may be wrong. CDR3 length: 14 residues. The germline gives CDR1 SGHVS, CDR2 FQNEAQ. The CDR3 here is CASSRTGARNIQYF. The CDR3 nucleotides are TGTGCCAGCAGCCGTACGGGGGCGCGAAACATTCAGTACTTC.

This rearrangement joins TRBV7-3 to TRBJ2-1; D is perhaps TRBD2 (6 bases). Trimming took off 2 bases at V and 6 bases at J, with 17 bases between the two ends. This CDR3 spans 16 amino acids. Germline lookup yields CDR1 SGHTA and CDR2 FQGTGA. CDR3 sequence reads: CASSLEGGMGPNEQFF. The CDR3 DNA reads TGTGCCAGCAGCTTAGAGGGCGGGATGGGGCCCAATGAGCAGTTCTTC.

The chain carries TRBV9 and TRBJ2-3; the match to TRBD1 covers 9 bases. The CDR3 is 14 amino acids. Germline assignment: CDR1 SGDLS and CDR2 YYNGEE. V was pared by 3 bases and J by 5 bases, with 4 bases of the junction left unmatched. CDR3 DNA: TGTGCCAGCAGCGAGGGGGACAGGGTAGATACGCAGTATTTT. Its translation: CASSEGDRVDTQYF.

The V gene is TRBV5-1, the J gene TRBJ1-6, with 8 bases identical to TRBD1. The trim removed 3 bases at V and 6 bases at J, leaving 11 bases unmatched. The CDR3 covers 17 residues. Germline CDR1 is SGHRS and CDR2 is YFSETQ. DNA of the CDR3: TGCGCCAGCAGCTCGTCGGCAGGGGGCGCGTTTAATTCACCCCTCCACTTT. Translation gives CASSSSAGGAFNSPLHF.

DNA of the CDR3: TGCGCCAGCAGCCCCTCGGACTTTTCAGGCACAGATACGCAGTATTTT. Protein: CASSPSDFSGTDTQYF. The chain is built from TRBV5-1 and TRBJ2-3; TRBD2 might be the D (5 bases). The CDR3 is 16 amino acids. Germline V gives CDR1 SGHRS, CDR2 YFSETQ. V was pared by 4 bases and J by 1 base, with 16 bases between.

This clonotype was seen a few times. The rearrangement joins TRBV15 to TRBJ1-2; D is undetermined. The germline V and J ends were trimmed by 0 bases and 2 bases, with 7 bases remaining between them. Germline CDR1 is LNHNV and CDR2 is YYDKDF (reference sequence). The CDR3 extends over 14 amino acids. CDR3 loop: CATSRDVGNYGYTF. The CDR3 DNA follows: TGTGCCACCAGCAGAGATGTAGGGAACTATGGCTACACCTTC.

Of note for this clonotype: The conserved closing phenylalanine or tryptophan is absent in this CDR3, likely reflecting a read error. The chain has TRBV7-9 and TRBJ1-6, with D tentatively TRBD1 (5 bases). Germline assignment: CDR1 SEHNR and CDR2 FQNEAQ (reference sequence). The CDR3 runs to 15 residues. As DNA, the CDR3 is TGTGCCAGCAGCCATGACAGCTCCTATAATCCACCCCTCCACTCT. The encoded protein is CASSHDSSYNPPLHS.

This clonotype was observed a handful of times. The chain carries TRBV9 and TRBJ2-7, with 12 bases identical to TRBD2. V gave up 4 bases and J gave up 2 bases; unmatched junction bases: 4. The CDR3 has 15 amino acids. Germline V gives CDR1 SGDLS, CDR2 YYNGEE. The CDR3 bases are TGTGCCAGCAGCCCCAGACTAGCGGGGGCCTACGAGCAGTACTTC. Translation gives CASSPRLAGAYEQYF.

The gene calls are TRBV10-3 and TRBJ2-7; TRBD2 aligns across 9 bases. This CDR3 comprises 15 residues. CDR1 and CDR2 (germline): ENHRY, SYGVKD. V dropped 3 bases and J dropped 2; count of bases not matched to a gene: 5. In DNA, the CDR3 is TGTGCCATCAGTGATTTGATAGCGGGAGCCTACGAGCAGTACTTC. Translation: CAISDLIAGAYEQYF.

The rearrangement links TRBV2 to TRBJ2-5, with D possibly called TRBD1 or TRBD2 (5 bases each). Germline V gene lookup returns CDR1 SNHLY and CDR2 FYNNEI. V was pared by 7 bases and J by 4 bases, with 13 bases between. The length of the CDR3 is 13 residues. CDR3 in DNA: TGTGCCAGCACCCGGCGAGGGGTAGAGACCCAGTACTTC. It translates to CASTRRGVETQYF.

This clonotype was observed a few times. A read error may account for a junction end that differs from germline. The gene calls are TRBV15 and TRBJ1-3; D possibly corresponds to TRBD1 (5 bases). The CDR3 length is 14 residues. The germline CDR1 and CDR2 sequences are LNHNV and YYDKDF (reference sequence). CDR3 amino acids: CASSLAGPGNTIYF. CDR3 bases: TGTGCCAGCAGCCTCGCGGGGCCTGGAAACACCATATATTTT.